This TCR beta chain stems from a study of shared clonotypes between healthy human individuals. At the level of the study: Each donor had three CD4 naive, three CD4 memory, two CD8 naive and one CD8 memory plate.

Measured with immunoSEQ multiplex PCR; TCRdb has only the in-frame clones, and not every one. The sample includes around 550,000 clones, around 96% of them seen just once. The naive CD8 subset, CD45RO-negative cells positively selected for CCR7, excluded terminally differentiated effector memory CD45RA+ cells. The sequence derives from a young woman in good health. The sequenced sample was naive CD8+ T cells sorted from blood.

CDR3 region: CSVFGGRDEQFF. DNA for the CDR3: TGCAGCGTTTTTGGAGGGAGGGATGAGCAGTTCTTC. This chain joins TRBV29-1 and TRBJ2-1, with 7 positions matching TRBD2. Germline loops: CDR1 SQVTM, CDR2 ANQGSEA. The CDR3 has 12 residues. V gave up 5 bases and J gave up 8 bases; unmatched junction bases: 6.